These 32 T cell receptor beta chains were sequenced from one sample in a study of T cell repertoires in cytomegalovirus infection. MiXCR, applied by TCRdb to the reads, yields one record per CDR3 protein. Among approximately 600,000 distinct CDR3 sequences listed, roughly 43% were seen once. What these receptors recognize is not known. The sequences come from cultured PBMCs, collected from culture after CMV antigen stimulation. The receptors here all came from a human donor in good health (CMV status not recorded). Some clones in this sample may be carry-over from other donors' samples.

This clonotype came up many times. The chain has TRBV7-2 and TRBJ2-3; 8 positions agree with TRBD2. The CDR3 runs 14 residues. The junction had 3 bases not matched to a gene; V was cut back by 2 bases and J by 5 bases. Per the germline V gene, CDR1 is SGHTA and CDR2 is FQGNSA. CDR3 nucleotides: TGTGCCAGCAGCTTACGGGGGGGCCAAGATACGCAGTATTTT. This translates into CASSLRGGQDTQYF.

The chain carries TRBV3-1 and TRBJ2-4; D is tentatively TRBD1 or TRBD2 (5 bases each). The length of the CDR3 is 14 residues. CDR1 is LGHDT and CDR2 is YNNKEL in the germline V gene (reference sequence). Trimming took 4 bases from V and 5 from J, leaving 12 bases between them. The CDR3 DNA is TGTGCCAGCAGCCCGACCGGGGCCCAAAACATTCAGTACTTC. This codes for CASSPTGAQNIQYF.

This rearrangement joins TRBV6-5 to TRBJ2-2; 7 nucleotides agree with TRBD2. Germline V gene data show CDR1 as MNHEY and CDR2 as SVGAGI. V dropped 5 bases and J dropped 4; count of bases not matched to a gene: 7. This CDR3 is 15 amino acids long. The CDR3 protein is CASSRAGFGTGELFF. In DNA, the CDR3 is TGTGCCAGCAGTCGAGCGGGATTTGGCACCGGGGAGCTGTTTTTT.

This clonotype was recorded at least ten times. This chain joins TRBV7-8 and TRBJ2-1, with no clear D. The CDR3 extends over 14 amino acids. In germline, CDR1 is SGHVS, CDR2 FQNEAQ. The V and J ends lost 3 bases and 6 bases respectively, with 12 bases between them. The CDR3 nucleotides read TGTGCCAGCAGCTTCCGCCGGAAGGCCAATGAGCAGTTCTTC. It is translated as CASSFRRKANEQFF.

CDR3 sequence: CASSYTSAYNEQFF. The CDR3 nucleotides read TGTGCCAGCTCTTATACTAGCGCCTACAATGAGCAGTTCTTC. This chain uses TRBV5-5 with TRBJ2-1; the match to TRBD2 covers 7 bases. This CDR3 has 14 amino acids. Germline V gene sequence: CDR1 SGHKS, CDR2 YYEKEE (reference sequence). The V gene end was trimmed by 7 bases and the J gene end by 2 bases; junction bases not matched to a gene: 6.

The chain links TRBV4-3 to TRBJ2-4, with D unclear. Germline V gene data show CDR1 as LGHNA and CDR2 as YSLEER. The ends were cut back, 1 base at V and 1 base at J, with 8 bases in the middle. There are 15 residues in the CDR3. CDR3 region: CASSQGSGAKNIQYF. Here the CDR3 DNA reads TGCGCCAGCAGCCAAGGAAGTGGCGCCAAAAACATTCAGTACTTC.

The genes are TRBV7-2 and TRBJ2-7; D may be TRBD2 (5 bases). The CDR3 runs 13 residues. The germline V and J ends were trimmed by 6 bases and 4 bases, with 13 bases remaining between them. The V gene's germline CDR1 is SGHTA and CDR2 FQGNSA. DNA for the CDR3: TGTGCCAGCAGTGAAATACCGGGGTACGAGCAGTACTTC. Amino acids: CASSEIPGYEQYF.

The gene calls are TRBV20-1 and TRBJ1-6; no clear D gene. CDR1 and CDR2 (germline): DFQATT, SNEGSKA (reference sequence). There are 13 residues in the CDR3. Trimming pared 6 bases from V and 8 bases from J, leaving 14 bases between. CDR3 in DNA: TGCAGTGCGCGTGTAAATCTGGATTCACCCCTCCACTTT. It is translated as CSARVNLDSPLHF.

This clonotype occurred a few times. The V call is TRBV3-1, the J call TRBJ2-4; unclear D gene. Looked up from germline, CDR1 is LGHDT and CDR2 is YNNKEL (reference sequence). Trimming left V 1 base short and J 0 bases short, with 7 bases between. The CDR3 has 15 amino acids. CDR3 bases: TGTGCCAGCAGCCAAGGCCATCTAGCCAAAAACATTCAGTACTTC. The encoded protein is CASSQGHLAKNIQYF.

The chain recombines TRBV7-8 with TRBJ2-3; TRBD1 might be the D (6 bases). Trimming took 5 bases from V and 5 from J, leaving 11 bases between them. This CDR3 is built from 13 residues. Germline V gene sequence: CDR1 SGHVS, CDR2 FQNEAQ. CDR3 amino acids: CASSIGQKDTQYF. The DNA for the CDR3 is TGTGCCAGCAGCATCGGACAGAAAGATACGCAGTATTTT.

The chain employs TRBV5-6 and TRBJ2-5; D is perhaps TRBD2 (5 bases). CDR3 size: 13 residues. The V and J ends lost 6 bases and 0 bases respectively, with 9 bases between them. Germline CDR1 reads SGHDT; CDR2 reads YYEEEE. The CDR3 loop is CASNRGYQETQYF. For the CDR3, the DNA is TGTGCCAGCAATCGAGGGTACCAAGAGACCCAGTACTTC.

The chain carries TRBV5-4 and TRBJ2-1, with TRBD2 identical over 9 bases. Germline lookup yields CDR1 SGHNT and CDR2 YYREEE (reference sequence). The CDR3 contains 18 residues. The J segment lost 5 bases and the V segment lost 5 bases, leaving 17 bases of the junction unmatched. For the CDR3, the DNA is TGTGCCAGCAGTCGCGGGGGGGGGCAGGGAATCGTCCACAATGAGCAGTTCTTC. This translates into CASSRGGGQGIVHNEQFF.

This rearrangement joins TRBV6-2 or TRBV6-3 to TRBJ1-5, with D tentatively TRBD1 (5 bases). Germline CDR1 and CDR2: MNHEY and SVGEGT. V lost 4 bases and J lost 5, with 15 bases in between. This CDR3 spans 15 amino acids. CDR3 loop: CASSSVVREDQPQHF. CDR3 nucleotides: TGTGCCAGCAGTTCCGTTGTCAGGGAGGATCAGCCCCAGCATTTT.

The genes are TRBV28 and TRBJ2-3; no definite D call. Trimming took off 2 bases at V and 7 bases at J, with 7 bases between the two ends. The CDR3 has 12 residues. The germline V gene has CDR1 MDHEN and CDR2 SYDVKM. The DNA of the CDR3 is TGTGCCAGCAGTTTAATGTCCCATACGCAGTATTTT. Translating it yields CASSLMSHTQYF. Drawing the rest from reference TRBV28 and TRBJ2-3, the complete variable domain is DVKVTQSSRYLVKRTGEKVFLECVQDMDHENMFWYRQDPGLGLRLIYFSYDVKMKEKGDIPEGYSVSREKKERFSLILESASTNQTSMYLCASSLMSHTQYFGPGTRLTVL.

The gene calls are TRBV11-2 and TRBJ2-1; 9 nucleotides agree with TRBD2. This CDR3 contains 16 residues. Germline assignment: CDR1 SGHAT and CDR2 FQNNGV. With 5 bases clipped from V and 2 bases from J, the junction kept 7 bases outside the gene matches. The CDR3 nucleotides are TGTGCCAGCAGCCCCCGACTAGCGGCCACCTACAATGAGCAGTTCTTC. Its protein product is CASSPRLAATYNEQFF.

This clonotype was counted a single time. The chain employs TRBV5-1 and TRBJ2-1; 15 nucleotides align to TRBD2. Germline V gene data show CDR1 as SGHRS and CDR2 as YFSETQ. There are 16 residues in the CDR3. The ends lost 4 bases at V and 10 bases at J; junction bases unmatched: 9. The CDR3 DNA reads as TGCGCCAGCAGCCCTGGACTAGCGGGGGGGCGATGGGAGCAGTTCTTC. Its translation: CASSPGLAGGRWEQFF.

The chain has TRBV27 and TRBJ2-3, with D perhaps matching TRBD2 (5 bases). The V end was cut by 3 bases, the J end by 5 bases, with 12 bases between. The CDR3 length is 14 residues. Germline V gene lookup returns CDR1 MNHEY and CDR2 SMNVEV (reference sequence). CDR3 nucleotide sequence: TGTGCCAGCAGTTTGAGGGCGGGTGGAGATACGCAGTATTTT. Amino acid sequence: CASSLRAGGDTQYF.

This chain joins TRBV27 and TRBJ2-7; D uncertain. The V gene's germline CDR1 is MNHEY and CDR2 SMNVEV (reference sequence). The CDR3 contains 13 residues. V was shortened by 6 bases and J by 0 bases, with 9 bases between the two germline ends. CDR3 DNA sequence: TGTGCCAGCAGCCCTTATAGCTCCTACGAGCAGTACTTC. Protein sequence: CASSPYSSYEQYF.

In this sample, this clonotype turned up once. The CDR3: CASSLPGTAQYF. The CDR3 DNA reads as TGTGCCAGCAGTTTGCCCGGGACTGCACAGTATTTT. V gene TRBV2 combines with J gene TRBJ2-3; maybe TRBD2 (6 bases). V shed 5 bases and J shed 12 bases, with 15 bases lying between them. CDR1 and CDR2 (germline): SNHLY, FYNNEI. This CDR3 spans 12 amino acids.

CDR3 loop: CATSGQGVETQYF. The CDR3, as DNA: TGTGCCACCAGCGGGCAGGGGGTTGAGACCCAGTACTTC. The V gene is TRBV15, the J gene TRBJ2-5; 7 bases agree with TRBD1. The J segment lost 5 bases and the V segment lost 5 bases, leaving 5 bases of the junction unmatched. Germline V gives CDR1 LNHNV, CDR2 YYDKDF (reference sequence). The CDR3 runs 13 residues.

V and J are TRBV6-2 or TRBV6-3 and TRBJ2-1, with TRBD2 matching over 9 bases. The J segment lost 2 bases and the V segment lost 6 bases, leaving 5 bases of the junction unmatched. Germline-derived CDR1 and CDR2 are MNHEY and SVGEGT. The CDR3 contains 15 residues. The CDR3 spells CASSYGLAPYNEQFF. In DNA form, the CDR3 reads TGTGCCAGCAGCTATGGACTAGCGCCCTACAATGAGCAGTTCTTC.

This clonotype was seen at least ten times. V usage is TRBV7-8 and J usage is TRBJ1-1; 10 bases align to TRBD1. CDR1 and CDR2 (germline): SGHVS, FQNEAQ. The CDR3 is 19 amino acids. V lost 2 bases and J lost 2; bases outside the gene matches: 14. The CDR3, as DNA: TGTGCCAGCAGCTTACGGGGCGCCTGGGGACAGGGGAGTAACACTGAAGCTTTCTTT. This encodes CASSLRGAWGQGSNTEAFF.

This clonotype was seen a handful of times. The chain joins TRBV6-8 to TRBJ2-6, with D unclear. From germline, CDR1 is MNHGY and CDR2 SAAAGT. The CDR3 consists of 13 residues. V was clipped by 2 bases and J by 4 bases, with 3 bases between them. In nucleotides, the CDR3 is TGTGCCAGCAGTTACAGGGGGGCCAACGTCCTGACTTTC. As protein: CASSYRGANVLTF.

The chain combines TRBV28 with TRBJ2-6, with 10 bases fitting TRBD1. The J segment lost 2 bases and the V segment lost 5 bases, leaving 3 bases of the junction unmatched. Per the germline V gene, CDR1 is MDHEN and CDR2 is SYDVKM. The CDR3 sequence is 16 residues long. The CDR3 loop is CASSETGGAGANVLTF. DNA for the CDR3: TGTGCCAGCAGTGAGACAGGGGGCGCTGGGGCCAACGTCCTGACTTTC.

This chain links TRBV3-1 with TRBJ1-1; the D gene is possibly TRBD1 (6 bases). The CDR3 is 14 amino acids. Germline CDR1 LGHDT, CDR2 YNNKEL (reference sequence). V was clipped by 9 bases and J by 4 bases, with 18 bases between them. CDR3 bases: TGTGCCAGTCAGAAAAGGGGGGTCGGCACTGAAGCTTTCTTT. Amino acids: CASQKRGVGTEAFF.

V gene TRBV7-9 combines with J gene TRBJ2-1, with D perhaps matching TRBD1 (5 bases). CDR1 is SEHNR and CDR2 is FQNEAQ in the germline V gene (reference sequence). The germline V and J ends were trimmed by 2 bases and 5 bases, with 10 bases remaining between them. This CDR3 has 14 amino acids. The CDR3: CASSLMWGDNEQFF. CDR3 nucleotide sequence: TGTGCCAGCAGCTTAATGTGGGGCGACAATGAGCAGTTCTTC.

The chain uses TRBV28 and TRBJ1-1; TRBD1 is a possible D gene (6 bases). Germline V gene data show CDR1 as MDHEN and CDR2 as SYDVKM. CDR3 length: 17 residues. V lost 3 bases, J lost 6 bases, and 23 bases lay in between. The CDR3 is CASSFLQGPDLVAEAFF. The CDR3 bases are TGTGCCAGCAGTTTTCTACAGGGCCCCGATTTGGTTGCTGAAGCTTTCTTT.

This clonotype was counted only a few times. The chain joins TRBV5-6 to TRBJ2-2; 7 bases are shared with TRBD2. The CDR3 has 14 residues. Germline V gene sequence: CDR1 SGHDT, CDR2 YYEEEE. The V and J ends lost 4 bases and 6 bases, in that order; junction bases with no gene match: 6. The CDR3 spells CASSSLAGAGELFF. CDR3 nucleotides: TGTGCCAGCAGCAGCCTGGCGGGGGCCGGGGAGCTGTTTTTT.

A remark on this clonotype: This CDR3 fails to terminate in the conserved phenylalanine or tryptophan, so it likely reflects a read error. The rearrangement links TRBV20-1 to TRBJ2-3, with 7 positions matching TRBD1. Germline V gene lookup returns CDR1 DFQATT and CDR2 SNEGSKA (reference sequence). The CDR3 length is 13 residues. Unmatched junction bases numbered 9, after V lost 8 bases and J lost 4 bases. The CDR3 region is CSMGQSGPDTQYY. In nucleotides, the CDR3 is TGCAGTATGGGACAGTCAGGCCCAGATACGCAGTATTAT.

The chain couples TRBV12-3 or TRBV12-4 to TRBJ2-7; 11 positions match TRBD2. The CDR3 totals 14 residues. V shed 6 bases, J shed 10 bases, and the junction held 11 bases outside the gene matches. CDR3 region: CASSLTSGALGQYF. In DNA form, the CDR3 reads TGTGCCAGCAGCCTGACTAGCGGGGCCCTGGGACAGTACTTC.

A few counts support this clonotype. The CDR3, as DNA: TGTGCCAGCAGCTTTTCTAGTTACGAGCAGTTCTTC. Translating it yields CASSFSSYEQFF. The chain carries TRBV5-4 and TRBJ2-1; D gene unclear. V lost 2 bases to trimming and J lost 10 bases, with 10 bases between them. The CDR3 consists of 12 residues. CDR1 is SGHNT, CDR2 YYREEE, per germline (reference sequence). Full variable domain (outside the CDR3, taken from reference TRBV5-4 and TRBJ2-1): ETGVTQSPTHLIKTRGQQVTLRCSSQSGHNTVSWYQQALGQGPQFIFQYYREEENGRGNFPPRFSGLQFPNYSSELNVNALELDDSALYLCASSFSSYEQFFGPGTRLTVL.

This clonotype was detected a few times. This chain links TRBV6-2 or TRBV6-3 with TRBJ2-3; D is unresolved. The CDR3 loop spans 13 amino acids. Trimming removed 7 bases from V and 1 base from J, with 9 bases in between. The V gene's germline CDR1 is MNHEY and CDR2 SVGEGT. The CDR3 reads CASILSGTDTQYF. The CDR3 DNA is TGTGCCAGCATTCTCAGCGGCACAGATACGCAGTATTTT.